The 16 T cell receptor beta chains presented below share a single source sample, sequenced in a study of lymphopenia after photon versus proton radiotherapy (dated by TCRdb to the late 2010s). The method was the immunoSEQ multiplex PCR assay. Sourced from immuneACCESS, this table was stored by TCRdb with only in-frame sequences that have V and J called. A share of the clones is absent; for the studies checked, an unresolved V gene accounts for under half, and the remainder has no known explanation. The sample contains under 20,000 clones, around nine tenths of them found a single time. The top ten clonotypes cover 9% to 10% of the sample. The sample was peripheral blood, taken from a patient treated with proton-based radiotherapy. These receptors all stem from a man aged 65 to 85 with pancreatic cancer.

The chain has TRBV4-2 and TRBJ1-1; D remains unclear. V was shortened by 1 base and J by 8 bases, with 14 bases between the two germline ends. Germline CDR1 LGHNA, CDR2 YNFKEQ. This CDR3 contains 14 residues. CDR3 coding DNA: TGTGCCAGCAGCCAAGTGAGCTTGACGGACGAAGCTTTCTTT. Translation gives CASSQVSLTDEAFF.

Only one count was recorded for this clone. The chain couples TRBV23-1 to TRBJ2-1; 8 nucleotides line up with TRBD2. TRBV23-1 is an ORF for which the function is uncertain. Trimming at V came to 3 bases and at J to 6 bases, leaving 16 bases not matched to a gene. The CDR3 contains 18 residues. CDR3 in DNA: TGCGCCAGCAGTCACCCCGAGCTTTTTGCGGGAGGCGGCAATGAGCAGTTCTTC. This sequence encodes CASSHPELFAGGGNEQFF.

The chain joins TRBV6-1 to TRBJ1-1; D not certain. The germline V and J ends were trimmed by 3 bases and 7 bases, with 9 bases remaining between them. Germline loops: CDR1 MNHNS, CDR2 SASEGT. The CDR3 is 12 residues long. Here the CDR3 DNA reads TGTGCCAGCAGTGAGGGGAGCTTTGAAGCTTTCTTT. This encodes CASSEGSFEAFF.

The chain recombines TRBV10-3 with TRBJ2-5, with D uncertain. The CDR3 has 13 amino acids. Germline V gives CDR1 ENHRY, CDR2 SYGVKD. Trimming removed 1 base at V and 5 bases at J, with 8 bases between. The CDR3 sequence is CAISELTGETQYF. In nucleotides, the CDR3 is TGTGCCATCAGTGAGTTAACTGGGGAGACCCAGTACTTC.

This rearrangement joins TRBV10-3 to TRBJ1-1, with 7 bases aligning to TRBD1. The CDR3 totals 17 residues. The germline V gene encodes CDR1 ENHRY and CDR2 SYGVKD. The V gene end was trimmed by 7 bases and the J gene end by 5 bases; junction bases not matched to a gene: 19. The CDR3 spells CAITDRDSSWEETEAFF. DNA of the CDR3: TGTGCCATCACCGACCGGGACAGCTCATGGGAAGAAACTGAAGCTTTCTTT.

This clone was seen a single time. The genes are TRBV6-5 and TRBJ1-2, with D unclear. The V end lost 7 bases, the J end lost 2 bases, and 8 bases lay between the germline ends. Germline lookup yields CDR1 MNHEY and CDR2 SVGAGI. This CDR3 comprises 12 residues. CDR3 in DNA: TGTGCCAGCAAGAACAGCAACTATGGCTACACCTTC. Translated, it gives CASKNSNYGYTF.

J is TRBJ2-2 and V is TRBV9; 12 bases align to TRBD2. The length of the CDR3 is 16 residues. Germline loops: CDR1 SGDLS, CDR2 YYNGEE. V lost 0 bases to trimming and J lost 6 bases; unmatched junction nucleotides: 3. This CDR3 reads CASSVGLAGEAGELFF. The CDR3, as DNA: TGTGCCAGCAGCGTAGGACTAGCGGGAGAGGCCGGGGAGCTGTTTTTT.

This chain links TRBV6-1 with TRBJ1-3; a possible D gene is TRBD1 (5 bases). The CDR3 contains 15 residues. V lost 6 bases and J lost 9, with 21 bases in between. In germline, CDR1 is MNHNS, CDR2 SASEGT. CDR3 sequence: CASSAGMGEWGTIYF. CDR3 nucleotides: TGTGCCAGCAGCGCCGGAATGGGGGAGTGGGGCACCATATATTTT.

The V call is TRBV5-6, the J call TRBJ1-5; unclear D gene. The V end lost 0 bases, the J end lost 7 bases, and 14 bases lay between the germline ends. Germline V gene sequence: CDR1 SGHDT, CDR2 YYEEEE. The length of the CDR3 is 15 residues. CDR3 nucleotide sequence: TGTGCCAGCAGCTTGGGTCCGTTGGTGGGGCAGCCCCAGCATTTT. Its translation: CASSLGPLVGQPQHF.

This clone is a singleton in its sample. V and J are TRBV19 and TRBJ1-6; possibly TRBD1 for D (5 bases). Germline CDR1 and CDR2: LNHDA and SQIVND (reference sequence). The CDR3 length is 15 residues. V was trimmed by 5 bases and J by 7 bases, leaving 15 bases between them. CDR3 protein: CASSAQAMGNSPLHF. CDR3 in DNA: TGTGCCAGTAGTGCACAGGCCATGGGCAATTCACCCCTCCACTTT.

V is TRBV19 and J is TRBJ1-5, with 7 positions matching TRBD1. CDR3 size: 14 residues. CDR1 LNHDA and CDR2 SQIVND come from the germline V gene (reference sequence). V lost 2 bases and J lost 6; bases outside the gene matches: 4. The CDR3 DNA is TGTGCCAGTAGTATACAAGGGGGCGTTCAGCCCCAGCATTTT. Residues: CASSIQGGVQPQHF.

The chain employs TRBV5-1 and TRBJ2-7, with 7 bases matching TRBD1. CDR3 length: 15 amino acids. The germline V gene encodes CDR1 SGHRS and CDR2 YFSETQ. The junction had 5 bases not matched to a gene; V was cut back by 2 bases and J by 0 bases. CDR3 coding DNA: TGCGCCAGCAGCTTCACGACAGGGAGCTCCTACGAGCAGTACTTC. It encodes CASSFTTGSSYEQYF. Drawing the rest from reference TRBV5-1 and TRBJ2-7, the complete variable domain is KAGVTQTPRYLIKTRGQQVTLSCSPISGHRSVSWYQQTPGQGLQFLFEYFSETQRNKGNFPGRFSGRQFSNSRSEMNVSTLELGDSALYLCASSFTTGSSYEQYFGPGTRLTVT.

The chain couples TRBV7-2 to TRBJ1-2; the D is unclear. The CDR3 consists of 15 residues. The V and J ends lost 0 bases and 0 bases respectively, with 8 bases between them. Germline lookup yields CDR1 SGHTA and CDR2 FQGNSA. In DNA form, the CDR3 reads TGTGCCAGCAGCTTAGCGGGCGCAGCTAACTATGGCTACACCTTC. Translation gives CASSLAGAANYGYTF.

CDR3 DNA sequence: TGCGCCAGCACGAGGGAGATGAACACTGAAGCTTTCTTT. Amino acid sequence: CASTREMNTEAFF. The chain has TRBV5-1 and TRBJ1-1, with unresolved D. Trimming took 6 bases from V and 0 from J, leaving 9 bases between them. The germline V gene has CDR1 SGHRS and CDR2 YFSETQ. The length of the CDR3 is 13 residues.

The chain recombines TRBV18 with TRBJ1-1; TRBD1 matches at 9 bases. This CDR3 is built from 14 residues. V was clipped by 3 bases and J by 3 bases; unmatched bases: 2. CDR1 is KGHSH and CDR2 is LQKENI in the germline V gene. The CDR3 DNA sequence: TGTGCCAGCTCACCGGACAGGGGTTACACTGAAGCTTTCTTT. This codes for CASSPDRGYTEAFF.

The gene calls are TRBV9 and TRBJ1-1; D might be TRBD1 (6 bases). Germline V CDR1 and CDR2: SGDLS, YYNGEE. V lost 4 bases to trimming and J lost 4 bases, with 20 bases between them. This CDR3 region has 16 residues. This CDR3 is CASSLVEQGPVTEAFF. The CDR3 DNA follows: TGTGCCAGCAGCCTAGTGGAGCAGGGGCCAGTCACTGAAGCTTTCTTT.